These 25 T cell receptor beta chains came from one sample sequenced in a study of blood T cell repertoires in COVID-19. The data were produced by immunoSEQ multiplex PCR, yet TCRdb's version contains in-frame clones alone and is incomplete. The table lists around 200,000 clones, around 84% of them singletons. What was sequenced was peripheral blood. The receptors come from a young man with active or convalescent COVID-19.

The chain uses TRBV5-1 and TRBJ2-7, with 9 bases matching TRBD2. Losses at the gene ends were 4 bases for V and 1 base for J; bases not matched to a gene: 9. CDR3 length equals 16 residues. Per germline, CDR1 SGHRS and CDR2 YFSETQ. The CDR3 loop is CASSRDAGGQSYEQYV. The CDR3 DNA reads as TGCGCCAGCAGCCGGGATGCGGGGGGGCAATCCTACGAGCAGTACGTC.

In its sample, this clone was seen once. This chain connects TRBV30 to TRBJ1-1; D unclear. Trimming took off 3 bases at V and 1 base at J, with 9 bases between the two ends. Looked up from germline, CDR1 is GTSNPN and CDR2 is SVGIG (reference sequence). CDR3 size: 13 residues. The chain's CDR3 is CAWSRLGNTEAFF. The CDR3 coding sequence is TGTGCCTGGAGCAGGTTGGGGAACACTGAAGCTTTCTTT.

V is TRBV7-2 and J is TRBJ1-5, with D possibly being TRBD1 (6 bases). CDR3 length: 14 residues. V lost 3 bases and J lost 8, with 14 bases in between. Germline CDR1 and CDR2: SGHTA and FQGNSA. The DNA of the CDR3 is TGTGCCAGCAGCTTCGTTACAGGGCCAGAGCCCCAGCATTTT. It encodes CASSFVTGPEPQHF.

The table lists this clone with a few counts. The chain is built from TRBV4-1 and TRBJ1-1; D is perhaps TRBD1 (5 bases). The V and J ends lost 3 bases and 0 bases respectively, with 11 bases between them. There are 15 residues in the CDR3. Germline V gene data show CDR1 as MGHRA and CDR2 as YSYEKL. The CDR3 DNA sequence: TGCGCCAGCAGCCAGATACAGGCGATGAACACTGAAGCTTTCTTT. Translated, it gives CASSQIQAMNTEAFF.

CDR3 amino acids: CASSSLVAGPNTGELFF. The DNA of the CDR3 is TGTGCCAGCAGCTCGCTTGTAGCGGGGCCGAACACCGGGGAGCTGTTTTTT. The V call is TRBV11-2, the J call TRBJ2-2, with 8 bases aligning to TRBD2. The germline V gene encodes CDR1 SGHAT and CDR2 FQNNGV. The CDR3 runs 17 residues. The V and J ends lost 4 bases and 0 bases, in that order; junction bases with no gene match: 7.

The chain uses TRBV4-3 and TRBJ2-5; 9 bases are shared with TRBD1. Unmatched junction bases numbered 16, after V lost 3 bases and J lost 5 bases. Per germline, CDR1 LGHNA and CDR2 YSLEER. The CDR3 loop spans 18 amino acids. The CDR3 coding sequence is TGCGCCAGCAGCCAGGACTACAGGGGGCCCAAGTCCAGGGAGACCCAGTACTTC. Translating gives CASSQDYRGPKSRETQYF.

The genes are TRBV19 and TRBJ1-6; TRBD1 aligns across 7 bases. Losses at the gene ends were 5 bases for V and 14 bases for J; bases not matched to a gene: 15. The CDR3 has 15 amino acids. Germline CDR1 reads LNHDA; CDR2 reads SQIVND (reference sequence). This CDR3 reads CASSSGRTGKFALHF. CDR3 coding DNA: TGTGCCAGTAGTTCGGGCCGGACAGGAAAGTTCGCCCTCCACTTT.

The chain has TRBV2 and TRBJ1-1; 8 positions match TRBD1. V lost 5 bases, J lost 0 bases, and 5 bases stayed unmatched. Germline CDR1 is SNHLY and CDR2 is FYNNEI. The CDR3 has 15 residues. Here the CDR3 DNA reads TGTGCCAGCAGTAGCAGGGGGCACATGAACACTGAAGCTTTCTTT. It encodes CASSSRGHMNTEAFF.

The J gene is TRBJ1-6, the V gene TRBV6-5; no firm D call. Germline CDR1 is MNHEY and CDR2 is SVGAGI. This CDR3 is built from 13 residues. V was pared by 0 bases and J by 7 bases, with 4 bases between. CDR3 sequence (DNA): TGTGCCAGCAGTTACTCGCGGAATTCACCCCTCCACTTT. This gives the protein CASSYSRNSPLHF.

The gene calls are TRBV7-9 and TRBJ2-1; TRBD1 matches 11 bases. The CDR3 spans 13 residues. Looked up from germline, CDR1 is SEHNR and CDR2 is FQNEAQ (reference sequence). The V and J ends lost 1 base and 15 bases, in that order; junction bases with no gene match: 5. In DNA, the CDR3 is TGTGCCAGCAGCTTAGATCCGGGACAGGGGGTGTTCTTC. It yields the protein CASSLDPGQGVFF. The full variable domain, with the rest looked up from reference TRBV7-9 and TRBJ2-1, is DTGVSQNPRHKITKRGQNVTFRCDPISEHNRLYWYRQTLGQGPEFLTYFQNEAQLEKSRLLSDRFSAERPKGSFSTLEIQRTEQGDSAMYLCASSLDPGQGVFFGPGTRLTVL.

This clone has more than one count but fewer than ten. V gene TRBV6-6 combines with J gene TRBJ1-4; 7 nucleotides align to TRBD1. With V trimmed by 5 bases and J by 5 bases, 5 bases remained unmatched. Germline V gene data show CDR1 as MNHNY and CDR2 as SVGAGI (reference sequence). The CDR3 extends over 14 amino acids. As DNA, the CDR3 is TGTGCCAGCAGTACAGGGGAGCCAAATGAAAAACTGTTTTTT. This translates into CASSTGEPNEKLFF.

The chain is built from TRBV9 and TRBJ2-2; 7 bases match TRBD2. V was pared by 4 bases and J by 3 bases, with 6 bases of the junction left unmatched. The CDR3 spans 15 residues. From germline, CDR1 is SGDLS and CDR2 YYNGEE. CDR3: CASSFLADYTGELFF. The CDR3 DNA reads as TGTGCCAGCAGCTTTCTAGCGGACTACACCGGGGAGCTGTTTTTT.

This rearrangement joins TRBV5-1 to TRBJ1-2; 7 nucleotides match TRBD1. V was pared by 1 base and J by 7 bases, with 4 bases of the junction left unmatched. This CDR3 has 13 amino acids. CDR1 is SGHRS and CDR2 is YFSETQ in the germline V gene. The CDR3, as DNA: TGCGCCAGCAGCTTGACACAGGGGTTTGGCTACACCTTC. Its translation is CASSLTQGFGYTF.

The chain combines TRBV21-1 with TRBJ2-1; TRBD2, the table's D call, lacks a check against the DNA. TRBV21-1 is a recognized pseudogene. There are 17 residues in the CDR3. The CDR3 is CASSKVVRDFQYNEQFF. DNA of the CDR3: TGTGCCAGCAGCAAAGTGGTGAGGGATTTCCAATACAATGAGCAGTTCTTC.

The CDR3 sequence: CASSYVTDNYGYTF. The CDR3 nucleotides read TGTGCCAGCAGTTACGTCACTGATAACTATGGCTACACCTTC. The chain is built from TRBV6-5 and TRBJ1-2; D not resolved. The CDR3 sequence is 14 residues long. Germline assignment: CDR1 MNHEY and CDR2 SVGAGI. V dropped 2 bases and J dropped 1 base, with 8 bases sitting between them.

Here the CDR3 DNA reads TGTGCCACCAGTGATCCGGACAGCAGCTACGAGCAGTACTTC. Its translation is CATSDPDSSYEQYF. The chain employs TRBV24-1 and TRBJ2-7; possibly TRBD1 for D (6 bases). CDR1 is KGHDR, CDR2 SFDVKD, per germline. Trimming took 3 bases from V and 3 from J, leaving 11 bases between them. This CDR3 is 14 amino acids long.

V gene TRBV7-9 combines with J gene TRBJ2-7, with 9 positions matching TRBD1. The CDR3 contains 16 residues. Looked up from germline, CDR1 is SEHNR and CDR2 is FQNEAQ (reference sequence). J was trimmed by 7 bases and V by 0 bases; bases with no gene match: 10. In DNA form, the CDR3 reads TGTGCCAGCAGCTTAGCGGTTCGGGACAGGGAGGTTGAGCAGTACTTC. Translating gives CASSLAVRDREVEQYF.

This chain connects TRBV29-1 to TRBJ2-2; TRBD1 agrees at 8 bases. CDR3 length: 15 amino acids. Trimming removed 7 bases from V and 7 bases from J; junction bases left unmatched: 14. The V gene's germline CDR1 is SQVTM and CDR2 ANQGSEA. The CDR3 sequence is CSAAGQGAPIGELFF. Written as DNA, the CDR3 is TGCAGCGCCGCTGGGCAGGGGGCGCCGATCGGGGAGCTGTTTTTT.

The rearrangement links TRBV6-2 or TRBV6-3 to TRBJ2-1; TRBD1 matches 7 bases. V lost 0 bases, J lost 4 bases, and 0 bases stayed unmatched. The germline gives CDR1 MNHEY, CDR2 SVGEGT. This CDR3 has 14 amino acids. The CDR3 loop is CASSYSTGYNEQFF. DNA of the CDR3: TGTGCCAGCAGTTACTCGACAGGGTACAATGAGCAGTTCTTC.

The chain combines TRBV6-5 with TRBJ1-6; TRBD1 might be the D (5 bases). The CDR3 is made up of 15 amino acids. Trimming cost V 2 bases and J 5 bases, with 10 bases left between them. The germline CDR1 and CDR2 sequences are MNHEY and SVGAGI. CDR3 in DNA: TGTGCCAGCAGTTACGCAGGGCCCCATAATTCACCCCTCCACTTT. Amino acid sequence: CASSYAGPHNSPLHF.

The J gene is TRBJ2-2, the V gene TRBV9; TRBD2 matches 13 bases. The CDR3 contains 16 residues. J lost 4 bases, V lost 4 bases, and 4 bases had no gene match. The germline CDR1 and CDR2 sequences are SGDLS and YYNGEE. The CDR3 spells CASSLGLAGVTGELFF. Written as DNA, the CDR3 is TGTGCCAGCAGCCTAGGACTAGCGGGGGTCACCGGGGAGCTGTTTTTT.

The chain has TRBV6-5 and TRBJ2-1, with unresolved D. The CDR3 extends over 13 amino acids. The V gene lost 2 bases and the J gene lost 7 bases, with 9 bases spanning the gap. In germline, CDR1 is MNHEY, CDR2 SVGAGI. The DNA for the CDR3 is TGTGCCAGCAGTTACCCAGGAATGAATGAGCAGTTCTTC. It codes for CASSYPGMNEQFF.

V and J are TRBV9 and TRBJ2-1; 10 positions match TRBD2. V shed 4 bases and J 6 bases; nucleotides not matched to a gene: 13. CDR1 is SGDLS and CDR2 is YYNGEE in the germline V gene. The CDR3 length is 17 residues. The CDR3 protein is CASSPLGSGGAVNEQFF. As DNA, the CDR3 is TGTGCCAGCAGCCCCCTCGGCAGCGGGGGGGCTGTCAATGAGCAGTTCTTC.

This clone was recorded a few times. The V and J genes are TRBV19 and TRBJ2-1; TRBD2 might be the D (6 bases). The germline V and J ends were trimmed by 4 bases and 8 bases, with 12 bases remaining between them. CDR1 LNHDA and CDR2 SQIVND come from the germline V gene (reference sequence). The CDR3 runs to 13 residues. CDR3 coding DNA: TGTGCCAGTAGTAGGCTAGCGAGCGATGAGCAGTTCTTC. Translated, it gives CASSRLASDEQFF.

The sample holds a few counts of this clone. V gene TRBV29-1 combines with J gene TRBJ2-1; 13 bases map to TRBD2. V gave up 7 bases and J gave up 11 bases; unmatched junction bases: 5. Germline V gives CDR1 SQVTM, CDR2 ANQGSEA. This CDR3 spans 12 amino acids. CDR3 DNA: TGCAGCGCTAGGACTAGCGGGAGCCAGCAGTTCTTC. Encoded protein: CSARTSGSQQFF.